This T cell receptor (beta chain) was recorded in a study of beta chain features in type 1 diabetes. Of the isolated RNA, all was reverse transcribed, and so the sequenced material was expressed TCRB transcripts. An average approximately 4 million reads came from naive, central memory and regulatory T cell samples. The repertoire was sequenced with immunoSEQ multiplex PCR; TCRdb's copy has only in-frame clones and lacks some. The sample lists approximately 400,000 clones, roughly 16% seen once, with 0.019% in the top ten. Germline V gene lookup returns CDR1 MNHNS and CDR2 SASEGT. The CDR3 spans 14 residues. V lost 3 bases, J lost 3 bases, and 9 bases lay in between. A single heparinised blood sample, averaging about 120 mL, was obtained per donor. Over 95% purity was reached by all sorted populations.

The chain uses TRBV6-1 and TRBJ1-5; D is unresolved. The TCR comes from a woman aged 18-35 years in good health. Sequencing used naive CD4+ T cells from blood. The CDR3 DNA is TGTGCCAGCAGTGAGGGAGCCTTCAATCAGCCCCAGCATTTT. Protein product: CASSEGAFNQPQHF.